This T cell receptor beta chain was retrieved from a study of identical twins. All donors comprised healthy Caucasians. TCRdb ran MiXCR on the 5' RACE reads and lists one entry per CDR3 protein. The sample contains about 920,000 distinct CDR3 sequences, around 12% of which appear only once. From germline, CDR1 is SNHLY and CDR2 FYNNEI. Trimming removed 10 bases from V and 7 bases from J; junction bases left unmatched: 14. The CDR3 sequence is 15 residues long. A single count supports this clonotype. This sample was shared with a second study, whose subject was yellow fever vaccine responses in identical twins.

V and J are TRBV2 and TRBJ2-1, with 9 bases fitting TRBD2. The sequence was collected from a woman aged 18-29 years in good health. The sample comprised PBMCs. CDR3 DNA: TGTGCCACGCGGGCGGTAGCGGGAGTGGGAAATGAGCAGTTCTTC. It is translated as CATRAVAGVGNEQFF. Complete variable domain (other parts from reference TRBV2 and TRBJ2-1): EPEVTQTPSHQVTQMGQEVILRCVPISNHLYFYWYRQILGQKVEFLVSFYNNEISEKSEIFDDQFSVERPDGSNFTLKIRSTKLEDSAMYFCATRAVAGVGNEQFFGPGTRLTVL.